This T cell receptor beta chain was captured in a study of a mutant IDH1 vaccine in newly diagnosed glioma. Study summary: Patients were pretreated with radiotherapy, temozolomide, or both, mostly both.

Germline CDR1 reads SGDLS; CDR2 reads YYNGEE. This CDR3 spans 13 amino acids. The V end was cut by 1 base, the J end by 3 bases, with 7 bases between. Clones were read by immunoSEQ multiplex PCR, and TCRdb kept only the in-frame ones, dropping some. Of about 21,000 clones listed, about nine tenths were seen once; the top ten hold around 5.7%. The sample's time point: week 11, during vaccination. Topical imiquimod accompanied each vaccine dose, which consisted of 300 ug of mutant IDH1 20-mer peptide. As regards this clone: Its antigen is not identified.

The receptor was isolated from a woman aged 40 to 50 with glioma. V is TRBV9 and J is TRBJ1-1; D is undetermined. The material sequenced was PBMCs, taken from a glioma patient whose treatment included an IDH1 peptide vaccine. The CDR3 nucleotides read TGTGCCAGCAGCGTACGTTTGGACACTGAAGCTTTCTTT. Translation gives CASSVRLDTEAFF. The entire variable domain, with the rest obtained from reference TRBV9 and TRBJ1-1, is as follows: DSGVTQTPKHLITATGQRVTLRCSPRSGDLSVYWYQQSLDQGLQFLIQYYNGEERAKGNILERFSAQQFPDLHSELNLSSLELGDSALYFCASSVRLDTEAFFGQGTRLTVV.